This T cell receptor (beta chain) was profiled in a study of T cell responses to AZD1222 COVID-19 vaccine. The V and J ends lost 5 bases and 5 bases respectively, with 13 bases between them. Germline V gene data show CDR1 as SQVTM and CDR2 as ANQGSEA. This CDR3 comprises 13 residues. Using immunoSEQ multiplex PCR, the repertoire was profiled, and TCRdb retains in-frame clones only, with some absent. This sample carries 150,000 or so clones, 88% of them seen once, and the ten largest clones take approximately 3.1%. As concerns this clone: What it binds is unknown.

Study results and caveats: Spike-specific TCRs gained breadth and depth after people received two AZD1222 doses. The peak T cell response came first, and repertoires were sampled only after it. CD4 TCRs covered the whole spike, strongest at regions 160-218 and 743-854.

The rearrangement links TRBV29-1 to TRBJ1-5, with D perhaps TRBD1 (6 bases). The source was peripheral blood, collected on day 0 of AZD1222 vaccination. This receptor was obtained from an adult in good health. Here the CDR3 DNA reads TGCAGCGTTACCGGAGGGGGGGATCAGCCCCAGCATTTT. Translation gives CSVTGGGDQPQHF.